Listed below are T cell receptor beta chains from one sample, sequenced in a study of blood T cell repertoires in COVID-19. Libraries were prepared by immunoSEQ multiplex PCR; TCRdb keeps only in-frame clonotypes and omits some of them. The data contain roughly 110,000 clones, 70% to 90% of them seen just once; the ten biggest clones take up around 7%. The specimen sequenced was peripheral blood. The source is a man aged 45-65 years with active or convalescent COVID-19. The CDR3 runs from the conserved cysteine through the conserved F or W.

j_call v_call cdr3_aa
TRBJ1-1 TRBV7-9 CASSPTGITEAFF
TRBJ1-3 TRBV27 CASSSGQAGTGNTIYF
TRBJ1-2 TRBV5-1 CASSLAGQGFDGYTF
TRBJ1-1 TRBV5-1 CASNPSYRGMNTEAFF
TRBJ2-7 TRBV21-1 CASSKGASGTTYEQYF
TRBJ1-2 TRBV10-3 CAISARQGNYGYTF
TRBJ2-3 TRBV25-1 CASGDRGPLDTQYF
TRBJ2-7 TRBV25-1 CASSGNRGQSSYEQYF
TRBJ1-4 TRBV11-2 CASSLVRDEKLFF
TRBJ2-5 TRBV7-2 CASSESRETQYF
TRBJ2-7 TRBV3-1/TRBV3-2 CASSQDFDSYEQYF
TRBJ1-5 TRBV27 CASSFSGDQPQHF
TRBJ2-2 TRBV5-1 CASSLGASGRGGYTGELFF
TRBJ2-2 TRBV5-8 CASSFRDRRTGELFF
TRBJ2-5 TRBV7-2 CASSATRLAGGPRSQYF
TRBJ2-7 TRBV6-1 CASSEGSSYEQYF
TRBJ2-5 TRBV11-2 CASSHGPEQETQYF
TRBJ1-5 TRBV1 CTSSTLTGGDQPQHF
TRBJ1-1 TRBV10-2 CASSERGGDTEAFF
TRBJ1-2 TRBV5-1 CASSFSGVDGYTF
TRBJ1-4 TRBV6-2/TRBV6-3 CASSYDLREKLFF
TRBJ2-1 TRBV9 CASSSTGTSGINEQFF
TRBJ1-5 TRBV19 CASRVQEGGFQPQHF
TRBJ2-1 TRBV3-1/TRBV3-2 CASSQVGASGYNEQFF
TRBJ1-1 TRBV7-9 CASRDGTGGGGAEAFF
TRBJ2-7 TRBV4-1 CASSPLGQGDEQYF
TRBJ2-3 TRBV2 CAWTGTSGRVAQYF
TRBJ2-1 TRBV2 CASSLGLAQDEQFF
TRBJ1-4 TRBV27 CASSRTRGRANEKLFF
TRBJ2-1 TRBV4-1 CASSQELAGYNEQFF
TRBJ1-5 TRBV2 CASSDEISNDQPQHF
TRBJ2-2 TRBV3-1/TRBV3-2 CASSQVVGGELFF
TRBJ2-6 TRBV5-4 CASSLTGAGANVLTF
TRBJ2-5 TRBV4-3 CASSQNDRPETQYF
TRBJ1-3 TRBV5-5 CASRKTGSSGNTIYF
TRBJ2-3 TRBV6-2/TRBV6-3 CASSYGDRYSTDTQYF
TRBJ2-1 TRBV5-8 CASSWASGPHNEQFF
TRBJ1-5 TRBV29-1 CSVVGGADQPQHF
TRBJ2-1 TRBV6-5 CASSYVGQASYNEQFF
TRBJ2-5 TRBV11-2 CASSDSGRFQETQYF
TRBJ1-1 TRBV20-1 CSARVVKAFF
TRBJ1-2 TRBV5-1 CASSSGQGNYGYTF